The 13 T cell receptor beta chains listed next were all sequenced from one sample in a study of blood T cell repertoires in COVID-19. The table came from immunoSEQ multiplex PCR; TCRdb's copy has only in-frame clones and leaves some out. The table has around 150,000 clones, 65% to 90% seen once. The sample comprised peripheral blood. These receptors originate from a man aged 55-75 years with acute or convalescent COVID-19.

The chain is built from TRBV18 and TRBJ2-2; D might be TRBD1 (6 bases). The CDR3 covers 14 residues. CDR1 is KGHSH and CDR2 is LQKENI in the germline V gene. V gave up 3 bases and J gave up 5 bases, with 10 bases separating them. CDR3 residues: CASSPITGTGELFF. The CDR3 DNA reads TGTGCCAGCTCACCGATTACAGGGACCGGGGAGCTGTTTTTT.

The chain joins TRBV30 to TRBJ2-5; 8 nucleotides agree with TRBD2. With V trimmed by 1 base and J by 5 bases, 9 bases remained unmatched. Germline CDR1 GTSNPN, CDR2 SVGIG (reference sequence). The CDR3 runs to 15 residues. The CDR3 spells CAWSDGGAGGETQYF. CDR3 sequence (DNA): TGTGCCTGGAGTGACGGGGGGGCGGGAGGTGAGACCCAGTACTTC.

The J gene is TRBJ1-5, the V gene TRBV19; D gene ambiguous. In germline, CDR1 is LNHDA, CDR2 SQIVND (reference sequence). This CDR3 has 13 residues. Trimming took off 7 bases at V and 2 bases at J, with 9 bases between the two ends. CDR3 in DNA: TGTGCCAGTACGTTCCGGGGCAATCAGCCCCAGCATTTT. Protein sequence: CASTFRGNQPQHF.

The chain links TRBV10-3 to TRBJ2-5, with 13 bases lining up with TRBD2. After removal of 9 bases from V and 0 bases from J, the junction contained 16 bases not matched to a gene. The germline CDR1 and CDR2 sequences are ENHRY and SYGVKD. The CDR3 is made up of 19 amino acids. CDR3 in amino acids: CAIIKDGGTSGNHQETQYF. Written as DNA, the CDR3 is TGTGCCATTATTAAAGACGGAGGGACTAGCGGGAACCACCAAGAGACCCAGTACTTC.

The V call is TRBV5-1, the J call TRBJ2-7; D might be TRBD1 (5 bases). The V gene lost 4 bases and the J gene lost 2 bases, with 13 bases spanning the gap. This CDR3 has 14 residues. The germline gives CDR1 SGHRS, CDR2 YFSETQ. This CDR3 is CASSPKTATYEQYF. DNA of the CDR3: TGCGCCAGCAGCCCAAAGACAGCCACCTACGAGCAGTACTTC.

V and J are TRBV6-9 and TRBJ1-5; D remains unclear. The CDR3 consists of 18 residues. V lost 7 bases and J 0 bases, leaving 22 bases between the germline ends. Germline loops: CDR1 MNHGY, CDR2 SVAAGI. CDR3 residues: CASIPILDKTDSNQPQHF. Here the CDR3 DNA reads TGTGCCAGCATCCCGATCTTAGACAAGACCGATAGCAATCAGCCCCAGCATTTT.

The rearrangement uses TRBV5-1 and TRBJ2-1; 10 nucleotides line up with TRBD2. The V gene end was trimmed by 7 bases and the J gene end by 0 bases; junction bases not matched to a gene: 7. The length of the CDR3 is 16 residues. Per the germline V gene, CDR1 is SGHRS and CDR2 is YFSETQ. The CDR3 here is CASSSPSGSSYNEQFF. The DNA of the CDR3 is TGCGCCAGCTCGTCCCCTAGCGGGAGCTCCTACAATGAGCAGTTCTTC.

The gene calls are TRBV28 and TRBJ1-2; 7 nucleotides line up with TRBD1. With 4 bases clipped from V and 8 bases from J, the junction kept 10 bases outside the gene matches. This CDR3 region has 14 residues. Per germline, CDR1 MDHEN and CDR2 SYDVKM. The CDR3 loop reads CASSWDSLLKGYTF. The DNA of the CDR3 is TGTGCCAGCAGTTGGGACAGCCTTCTAAAAGGCTACACCTTC.

This clone was seen just once. The chain couples TRBV25-1 to TRBJ2-1, with D maybe TRBD1 (6 bases). CDR1 is MGHDK and CDR2 is SYGVNS in the germline V gene. V dropped 3 bases and J dropped 3 bases, with 15 bases sitting between them. This CDR3 has 16 residues. The CDR3: CASSDYRARNYNEQFF. DNA for the CDR3: TGTGCCAGCAGTGATTACAGGGCCCGAAACTACAATGAGCAGTTCTTC.

This chain joins TRBV2 and TRBJ2-4; D might be TRBD2 (7 bases). Germline assignment: CDR1 SNHLY and CDR2 FYNNEI. The CDR3 covers 16 residues. The ends were cut back, 7 bases at V and 7 bases at J, with 23 bases in the middle. The CDR3 protein is CASNLKGGAAVNIQYF. CDR3 DNA sequence: TGTGCCAGCAACTTGAAAGGGGGGGCGGCTGTTAACATTCAGTACTTC. The full variable domain, with the rest looked up from reference TRBV2 and TRBJ2-4, is EPEVTQTPSHQVTQMGQEVILRCVPISNHLYFYWYRQILGQKVEFLVSFYNNEISEKSEIFDDQFSVERPDGSNFTLKIRSTKLEDSAMYFCASNLKGGAAVNIQYFGAGTRLSVL.

The gene calls are TRBV10-1 and TRBJ2-3; D call uncertain. The V gene lost 4 bases and the J gene lost 5 bases, with 4 bases spanning the gap. The CDR3 contains 11 residues. Germline CDR1 is WNHNN and CDR2 is SYGVQD (reference sequence). CDR3 sequence reads: CASSGGDTQYF. The CDR3, as DNA: TGCGCCAGCAGTGGAGGAGATACGCAGTATTTT.

The chain joins TRBV6-5 to TRBJ1-1; maybe TRBD1 (6 bases). The CDR3 contains 13 residues. The V gene's germline CDR1 is MNHEY and CDR2 SVGAGI. The V end lost 10 bases, the J end lost 5 bases, and 17 bases lay between the germline ends. The CDR3 loop reads CATGDTARTEAFF. Here the CDR3 DNA reads TGTGCCACCGGGGACACGGCCAGGACTGAAGCTTTCTTT.

The chain recombines TRBV28 with TRBJ1-5, with D hard to call. This CDR3 has 15 amino acids. Germline V gene sequence: CDR1 MDHEN, CDR2 SYDVKM. V was clipped by 4 bases and J by 4 bases, with 14 bases between them. The CDR3 region has the DNA TGTGCCAGCAGTTCTACTAGGGCGACTAATCAGCCCCAGCATTTT. Translation: CASSSTRATNQPQHF. Using reference TRBV28 and TRBJ1-5 for the parts outside the CDR3, the full variable domain is DVKVTQSSRYLVKRTGEKVFLECVQDMDHENMFWYRQDPGLGLRLIYFSYDVKMKEKGDIPEGYSVSREKKERFSLILESASTNQTSMYLCASSSTRATNQPQHFGDGTRLSIL.